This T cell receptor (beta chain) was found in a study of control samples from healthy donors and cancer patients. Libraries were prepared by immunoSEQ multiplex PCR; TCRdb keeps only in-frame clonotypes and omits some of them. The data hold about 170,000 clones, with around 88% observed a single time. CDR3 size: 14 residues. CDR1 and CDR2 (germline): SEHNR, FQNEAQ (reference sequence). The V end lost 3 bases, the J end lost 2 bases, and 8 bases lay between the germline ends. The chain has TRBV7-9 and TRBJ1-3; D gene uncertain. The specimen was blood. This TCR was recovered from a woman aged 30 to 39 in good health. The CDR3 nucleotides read TGTGCCAGCAGCTTCGTCCAGGCTGGAAACACCATATATTTT. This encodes CASSFVQAGNTIYF.